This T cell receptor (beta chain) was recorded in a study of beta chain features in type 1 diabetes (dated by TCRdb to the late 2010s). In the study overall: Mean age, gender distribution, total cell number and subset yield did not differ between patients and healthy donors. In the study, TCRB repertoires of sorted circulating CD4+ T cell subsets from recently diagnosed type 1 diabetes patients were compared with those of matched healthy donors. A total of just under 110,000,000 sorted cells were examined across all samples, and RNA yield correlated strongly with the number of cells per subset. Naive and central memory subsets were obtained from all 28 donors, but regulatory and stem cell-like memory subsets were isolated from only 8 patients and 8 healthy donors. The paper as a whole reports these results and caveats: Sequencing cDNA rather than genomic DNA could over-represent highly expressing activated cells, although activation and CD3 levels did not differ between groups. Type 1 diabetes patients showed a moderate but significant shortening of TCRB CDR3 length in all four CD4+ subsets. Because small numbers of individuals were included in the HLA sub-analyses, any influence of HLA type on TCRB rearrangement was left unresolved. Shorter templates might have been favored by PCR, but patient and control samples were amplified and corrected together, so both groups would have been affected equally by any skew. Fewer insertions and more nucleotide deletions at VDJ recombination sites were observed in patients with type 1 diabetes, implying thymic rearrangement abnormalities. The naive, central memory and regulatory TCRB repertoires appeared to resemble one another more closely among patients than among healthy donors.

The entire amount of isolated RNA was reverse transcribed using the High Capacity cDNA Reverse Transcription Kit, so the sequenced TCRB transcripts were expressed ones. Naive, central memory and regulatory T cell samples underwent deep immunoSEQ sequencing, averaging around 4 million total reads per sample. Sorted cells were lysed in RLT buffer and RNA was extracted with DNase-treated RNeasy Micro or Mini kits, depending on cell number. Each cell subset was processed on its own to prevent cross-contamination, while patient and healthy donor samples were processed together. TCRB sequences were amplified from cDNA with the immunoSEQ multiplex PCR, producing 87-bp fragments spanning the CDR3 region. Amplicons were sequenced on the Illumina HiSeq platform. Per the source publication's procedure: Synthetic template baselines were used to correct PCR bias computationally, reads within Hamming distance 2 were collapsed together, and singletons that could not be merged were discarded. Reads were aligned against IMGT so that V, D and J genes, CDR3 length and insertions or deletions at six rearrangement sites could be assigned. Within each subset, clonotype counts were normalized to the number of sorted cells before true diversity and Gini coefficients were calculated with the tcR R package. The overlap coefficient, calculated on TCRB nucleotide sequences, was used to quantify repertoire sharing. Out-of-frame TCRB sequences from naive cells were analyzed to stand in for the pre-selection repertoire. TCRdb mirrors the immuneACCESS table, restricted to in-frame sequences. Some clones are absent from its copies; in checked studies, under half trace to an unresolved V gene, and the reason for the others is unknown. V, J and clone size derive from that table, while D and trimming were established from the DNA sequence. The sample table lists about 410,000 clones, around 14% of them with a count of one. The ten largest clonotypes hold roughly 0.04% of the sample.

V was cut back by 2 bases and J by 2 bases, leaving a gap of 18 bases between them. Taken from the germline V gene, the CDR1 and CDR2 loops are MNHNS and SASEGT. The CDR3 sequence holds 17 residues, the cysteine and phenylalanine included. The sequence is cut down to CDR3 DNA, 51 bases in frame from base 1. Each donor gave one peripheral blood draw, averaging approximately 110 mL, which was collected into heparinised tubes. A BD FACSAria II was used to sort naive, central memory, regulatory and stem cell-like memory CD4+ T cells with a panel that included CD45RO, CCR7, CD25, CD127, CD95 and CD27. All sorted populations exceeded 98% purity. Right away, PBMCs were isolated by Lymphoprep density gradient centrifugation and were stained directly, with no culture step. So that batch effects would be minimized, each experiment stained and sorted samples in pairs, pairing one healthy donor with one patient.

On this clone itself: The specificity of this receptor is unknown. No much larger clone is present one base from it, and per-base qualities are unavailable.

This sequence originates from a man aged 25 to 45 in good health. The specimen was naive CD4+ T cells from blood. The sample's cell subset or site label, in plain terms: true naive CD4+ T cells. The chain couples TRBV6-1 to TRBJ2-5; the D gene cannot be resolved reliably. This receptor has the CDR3 CASSEWLGSIRQETQYF. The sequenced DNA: TGTGCCAGCAGTGAATGGCTCGGAAGTATAAGGCAAGAGACCCAGTACTTC.